This TCR beta chain was identified during a study of response to subunit inactivated influenza vaccine. To note about this clonotype: Its antigen is unidentified.

The CDR3 sequence is 15 residues long. From germline, CDR1 is DFQATT and CDR2 SNEGSKA (reference sequence). Trimming removed 8 bases from V and 0 bases from J, with 17 bases in between. Findings and caveats of the study: A suggestion made by the authors is that each seasonal influenza vaccination recruits few new T cells.

TCRdb redid the calling of the RT-PCR reads with MiXCR, one entry per CDR3 protein. The sample has approximately 520,000 distinct CDR3 sequences, approximately 15% seen once. This TCR was sampled from a man aged 50 to 69 who received an inactivated influenza vaccine. The chain recombines TRBV20-1 with TRBJ1-5; no definite D call. The specimen comprised CD4+ T cells sorted from PBMCs, sampled around 2 years after vaccination. The CDR3 sequence is CSSGLAAGSNQPQHF. DNA for the CDR3: TGCAGTTCCGGTTTGGCAGCCGGTAGCAATCAGCCCCAGCATTTT.